Each of the 22 T cell receptor beta chains below was sequenced from the same sample in a study of blood T cells in healthy people across ages. It was with a sample-barcoded 5' primer and a J-beta primer mix that a second PCR of about 6 to 12 cycles was run. TCRdb re-called the 5' RACE reads through MiXCR, storing one row per CDR3 protein. The sample has 2 million or so distinct CDR3 sequences, 40% to 55% seen once. Specimen: blood. Every receptor here comes from a woman in her thirties or forties in good health.

This clonotype was observed a few times. CDR3 sequence reads: CASSVGTASNEQFF. The CDR3 region has the DNA TGCGCCAGCAGCGTCGGGACAGCCTCCAATGAGCAGTTCTTC. The chain links TRBV5-1 to TRBJ2-1; 7 bases fit TRBD1. The J segment lost 6 bases and the V segment lost 4 bases, leaving 7 bases of the junction unmatched. The germline V gene encodes CDR1 SGHRS and CDR2 YFSETQ. The CDR3 runs 14 residues.

This chain links TRBV7-3 with TRBJ2-1; D is unclear. Looked up from germline, CDR1 is SGHTA and CDR2 is FQGTGA. CDR3 length: 15 residues. The V gene lost 3 bases and the J gene lost 7 bases, with 16 bases spanning the gap. CDR3 region: CASSFTHRAANEQFF. Written as DNA, the CDR3 is TGTGCCAGCAGCTTCACACACCGGGCCGCAAATGAGCAGTTCTTC.

In this sample, this clonotype turned up a few times. V usage is TRBV20-1 and J usage is TRBJ2-3, with D uncertain. Trimming left V 3 bases short and J 6 bases short, with 7 bases between. CDR3 length: 11 residues. CDR1 and CDR2 from the germline V gene are DFQATT and SNEGSKA (reference sequence). CDR3 in DNA: TGCAGTGCTAGTACTTCCGATACGCAGTATTTT. Translated, it gives CSASTSDTQYF.

The J gene is TRBJ2-1, the V gene TRBV4-3, with TRBD2 identical over 10 bases. Germline lookup yields CDR1 LGHNA and CDR2 YSLEER. The CDR3 covers 17 residues. J lost 7 bases, V lost 0 bases, and 9 bases had no gene match. The CDR3, as DNA: TGCGCCAGCAGCCAAGATAGGACTAGCGGATTTTTTAATGAGCAGTTCTTC. It specifies CASSQDRTSGFFNEQFF.

With respect to this clonotype: The junction and the germline gene differ at one end; a read error may be behind it. The CDR3: CASGFGIPGGAWGETQYF. DNA for the CDR3: TGTGCCAGCGGCTTTGGAATTCCGGGGGGGGCGTGGGGTGAGACCCAGTATTTC. The chain is built from TRBV5-6 and TRBJ2-5; 8 bases are a match to TRBD2. CDR3 length: 18 amino acids. Per germline, CDR1 SGHDT and CDR2 YYEEEE.

This chain joins TRBV29-1 and TRBJ2-1; D may be TRBD2 (5 bases). This CDR3 is built from 15 residues. Germline V gene sequence: CDR1 SQVTM, CDR2 ANQGSEA. Trimming removed 6 bases from V and 1 base from J, with 16 bases in between. For the CDR3, the DNA is TGCAGCGTCGGGCCGTTTGAGGGTTCCTACAATGAGCAGTTCTTC. Its translation is CSVGPFEGSYNEQFF.

The genes are TRBV7-9 and TRBJ2-5; 7 bases are shared with TRBD2. The CDR3 has 15 amino acids. Unmatched junction bases numbered 4, after V lost 2 bases and J lost 1 base. CDR1 and CDR2 from the germline V gene are SEHNR and FQNEAQ (reference sequence). CDR3 DNA: TGTGCCAGCAGCTTACCGCGGGAGCTCCAAGAGACCCAGTACTTC. This codes for CASSLPRELQETQYF.

The chain links TRBV2 to TRBJ2-4; D possibly matches TRBD1 or TRBD2 (5 bases each). Germline CDR1 is SNHLY and CDR2 is FYNNEI. Trimming removed 3 bases from V and 0 bases from J, with 15 bases in between. This CDR3 region has 17 residues. Here the CDR3 DNA reads TGTGCCAGCAGTGAGGTCGGGGCAAGCCTAGCCAAAAACATTCAGTACTTC. Translated, it gives CASSEVGASLAKNIQYF.

J is TRBJ2-3 and V is TRBV4-3; D might be TRBD1 (5 bases). Trimming stripped 5 bases from V and 2 bases from J, with 14 bases between. CDR3 length equals 15 residues. The germline CDR1 and CDR2 sequences are LGHNA and YSLEER. In DNA, the CDR3 is TGCGCCAGCAGCTCCCGTGAAGGGGCCACAGATACGCAGTATTTT. Encoded protein: CASSSREGATDTQYF.

V and J are TRBV5-1 and TRBJ2-2; 9 positions match TRBD2. CDR1 SGHRS and CDR2 YFSETQ come from the germline V gene. This CDR3 comprises 16 residues. Trimming removed 0 bases from V and 3 bases from J; junction bases left unmatched: 3. The DNA of the CDR3 is TGCGCCAGCAGCTTGGGTCCTAGCGGGGACACCGGGGAGCTGTTTTTT. Its translation is CASSLGPSGDTGELFF.

In regard to this clonotype: A much larger clone differs by one base, so this may be a read error. This chain uses TRBV7-2 with TRBJ2-5; 7 bases fit TRBD1. Germline lookup yields CDR1 SGHTA and CDR2 FQGNSA. V trimming: 6 bases; J trimming: 1 base; junction bases outside the gene matches: 2. The length of the CDR3 is 13 residues. CDR3 protein: CASRWDSQETQYF. In DNA, the CDR3 is TGTGCCAGCAGGTGGGACAGCCAAGAGACCCAGTACTTC.

This clonotype occurred a few times. This chain's CDR3 is CASMRGGYNEQFF. The CDR3 nucleotides read TGTGCCAGCATGCGGGGGGGATACAATGAGCAGTTCTTC. The chain employs TRBV27 and TRBJ2-1, with 9 positions matching TRBD2. CDR3 length: 13 residues. Germline V lookup: CDR1 MNHEY, CDR2 SMNVEV (reference sequence). J lost 4 bases, V lost 7 bases, and 2 bases had no gene match.

This clonotype came up a few times. The genes are TRBV5-1 and TRBJ2-1, with D perhaps matching TRBD2 (6 bases). CDR1 SGHRS and CDR2 YFSETQ come from the germline V gene. V shed 0 bases and J shed 5 bases, with 9 bases lying between them. The CDR3 spans 14 residues. CDR3 bases: TGCGCCAGCAGCTTGGCAGGGAGGAACAATGAGCAGTTCTTC. It yields the protein CASSLAGRNNEQFF.

This rearrangement joins TRBV28 to TRBJ1-1, with D tentatively TRBD1 (5 bases). Trimming removed 3 bases at V and 1 base at J, with 15 bases between. The CDR3 is 16 residues long. The germline V gene has CDR1 MDHEN and CDR2 SYDVKM. The CDR3, as DNA: TGTGCCAGCAGTTTCCGAAGCCGCGGGGCGAACACTGAAGCTTTCTTT. Protein product: CASSFRSRGANTEAFF.

In this sample, this clonotype turned up once. The genes are TRBV20-1 and TRBJ1-1; possibly TRBD1 for D (6 bases). Trimming pared 3 bases from V and 5 bases from J, leaving 16 bases between. Germline CDR1 and CDR2: DFQATT and SNEGSKA (reference sequence). The CDR3 covers 14 residues. The CDR3 reads CSARGDTRRTEAFF. In DNA, the CDR3 is TGCAGTGCTAGGGGGGACACGCGGAGAACTGAAGCTTTCTTT.

The rearrangement joins TRBV7-3 to TRBJ2-3, with D possibly TRBD1 on 6 matching bases. V gave up 1 base and J gave up 6 bases, with 11 bases separating them. The CDR3 consists of 14 residues. Germline lookup yields CDR1 SGHTA and CDR2 FQGTGA. The CDR3 spells CASSLNTGKDTQYF. The CDR3 nucleotides are TGTGCCAGCAGCTTAAATACAGGGAAGGATACGCAGTATTTT. The full variable domain, its missing parts supplied by reference TRBV7-3 and TRBJ2-3, is GAGVSQTPSNKVTEKGKYVELRCDPISGHTALYWYRQSLGQGPEFLIYFQGTGAADDSGLPNDRFFAVRPEGSVSTLKIQRTERGDSAVYLCASSLNTGKDTQYFGPGTRLTVL.

V usage is TRBV5-5 and J usage is TRBJ2-5, with D hard to call. Judging by the DNA end, TRBJ2-7 fits better; the J call may be wrong. Per the germline V gene, CDR1 is SGHKS and CDR2 is YYEKEE (reference sequence). The CDR3 has 14 amino acids. CDR3 region: CASTPEWQAYEQYF. Written as DNA, the CDR3 is TGTGCCAGCACCCCGGAATGGCAAGCCTACGAGCAGTACTTC.

This clonotype was observed at least ten times. The chain links TRBV29-1 to TRBJ2-5; 7 bases are shared with TRBD1. The CDR3 extends over 12 amino acids. Germline V CDR1 and CDR2: SQVTM, ANQGSEA. After removal of 5 bases from V and 1 base from J, the junction contained 1 base not matched to a gene. The chain's CDR3 is CSVRDSQETQYF. In DNA, the CDR3 is TGCAGCGTTCGGGACAGCCAAGAGACCCAGTACTTC.

The chain joins TRBV20-1 to TRBJ1-2; weak D call: TRBD1 (5 bases). V was shortened by 5 bases and J by 6 bases, with 13 bases between the two germline ends. The CDR3 spans 12 residues. Germline loops: CDR1 DFQATT, CDR2 SNEGSKA (reference sequence). The CDR3 loop is CSAWGSTDGYTF. The CDR3 DNA sequence: TGCAGTGCTTGGGGGTCCACCGATGGCTACACCTTC.

In its sample, this clonotype was seen a few times. This chain links TRBV5-1 with TRBJ2-5; the match to TRBD2 covers 7 bases. V was pared by 5 bases and J by 3 bases, with 7 bases of the junction left unmatched. CDR1 and CDR2 from the germline V gene are SGHRS and YFSETQ. The length of the CDR3 is 14 residues. The CDR3 nucleotides are TGCGCCAGCAGATCCTCGGCGGGGGAAGAGACCCAGTACTTC. Its protein is CASRSSAGEETQYF.

The J gene is TRBJ2-3, the V gene TRBV13; tentatively, D is TRBD1 or TRBD2 (6 bases each). The germline V gene encodes CDR1 PRHDT and CDR2 FYEKMQ (reference sequence). The V end was cut by 4 bases, the J end by 1 base, with 15 bases between. The CDR3 loop spans 16 amino acids. CDR3 in amino acids: CASSSPTRGGTDTQYF. In DNA form, the CDR3 reads TGTGCCAGCAGCTCCCCGACAAGGGGGGGCACAGATACGCAGTATTTT.

The CDR3 DNA reads TGTGCCAGCAGCGTTCGTCCGACAGGGAACACTGAAGCTTTCTTT. Protein sequence: CASSVRPTGNTEAFF. The chain combines TRBV9 with TRBJ1-1, with D perhaps matching TRBD1 (6 bases). Trimming left V 2 bases short and J 1 base short, with 12 bases between. There are 15 residues in the CDR3. Germline values: CDR1 SGDLS, CDR2 YYNGEE. Together with reference TRBV9 and TRBJ1-1, the CDR3 gives the full variable domain: DSGVTQTPKHLITATGQRVTLRCSPRSGDLSVYWYQQSLDQGLQFLIQYYNGEERAKGNILERFSAQQFPDLHSELNLSSLELGDSALYFCASSVRPTGNTEAFFGQGTRLTVV.